This T cell receptor (beta chain) was retrieved from a study of beta chain features in type 1 diabetes. Study results and limitations: Shortening that was moderate but significant affected the TCRB CDR3s of Type 1 diabetes patients in all four CD4+ subsets.

About this clone itself: Its antigen is not known.

The CDR3 extends over 14 amino acids. CDR1 and CDR2 (germline): MNHEY, SMNVEV (reference sequence). Trimming cost V 6 bases and J 3 bases, with 14 bases left between them. All of the isolated RNA was reverse transcribed, so expressed TCRB transcripts were sequenced. Sequencing was performed with immunoSEQ multiplex PCR; in TCRdb, only in-frame clones are kept and a portion is missing. The sample has 600,000 to 700,000 clones; roughly 12% are singletons. This sequence originates from a man younger than 40 with type 1 diabetes. Sequencing was performed on naive CD4+ T cells from blood. The chain uses TRBV27 and TRBJ1-2, with D possibly TRBD1 on 6 matching bases. This CDR3 is CASSSLGGDYGYTF. In DNA, the CDR3 is TGTGCCAGCAGCAGTTTAGGGGGTGACTATGGCTACACCTTC.